The source of this TCR beta chain is a study of T cells in women clearing cervical HPV infection. In the study overall: Controls' single incident HPV16 infection cleared within 12 months without precancer. Case blood drawn at lesion detection; control blood after infection cleared. Study-level results: Each sample's T-cell count was unknown, possibly confounding richness.

Remarks on this clone: Its antigen remains unidentified.

TCRdb's copy holds only in-frame clones and misses some; the assay was immunoSEQ multiplex PCR. Its listing shows 30,000 to 45,000 clones. The sequenced sample was blood buffy coat. This receptor was identified in a woman aged 18 to 75 with a cervical HPV16 infection that either progressed to CIN3+ or cleared (not recorded which).

CDR3 residues: CATIQDKKAHEQYF. The DNA read from the CDR3 is TGTGCCACCATTCAAGACAAGAAGGCCCACGAG. V and J are TRBV6-4 and TRBJ2-7; D is undetermined. The missing CDR3 end, 3 residues past where the read stops, is filled in from the germline J gene. From germline, CDR1 is MRHNA and CDR2 SNTAGT. The CDR3 has 14 residues. V shed 10 bases and J shed 5 bases, with 21 bases lying between them.